What follows are 5 T cell receptor beta chains derived from one specimen sequenced in a study of blood T cell repertoires in COVID-19. Profiling relied on immunoSEQ multiplex PCR, and the TCRdb table lists in-frame clones only, not all of them. This sample carries about 240,000 clones, around 88% of them seen once, and the ten largest clones take around 4%. Sequences were obtained from PBMCs or T cells enriched from blood (not recorded which). The receptors originated from a woman aged 25 to 45 who had recovered from COVID-19.

The rearrangement joins TRBV5-5 to TRBJ1-2, with D maybe TRBD1 (5 bases). Germline CDR1 and CDR2: SGHKS and YYEKEE (reference sequence). The CDR3 has 13 amino acids. V lost 4 bases and J 4 bases, leaving 11 bases between the germline ends. The CDR3 loop reads CASSLQGGYGYTF. CDR3 coding DNA: TGTGCCAGCAGCCTCCAGGGTGGCTATGGCTACACCTTC.

This clone was seen only once. DNA of the CDR3: TGTGCCAGCAGCGGTACCAGGGGGAACACTGAAGCTTTCTTT. Translating gives CASSGTRGNTEAFF. The V call is TRBV9, the J call TRBJ1-1; possibly TRBD1 for D (6 bases). Deletions cut 3 bases from V and 1 base from J, with 10 bases between. Germline lookup yields CDR1 SGDLS and CDR2 YYNGEE. The CDR3 extends over 14 amino acids.

Worth noting for this clone: The sample has other DNA sequences that encode this CDR3 too. V usage is TRBV28 and J usage is TRBJ1-1; D might be TRBD1 (6 bases). The V gene lost 5 bases and the J gene lost 0 bases, with 10 bases spanning the gap. Germline loops: CDR1 MDHEN, CDR2 SYDVKM. The CDR3 covers 14 residues. CDR3 in DNA: TGTGCCAGCAGTCCGGGACAACTGAACACTGAAGCTTTCTTT. This encodes CASSPGQLNTEAFF.

This chain links TRBV28 with TRBJ2-3; 16 nucleotides line up with TRBD2. Germline loops: CDR1 MDHEN, CDR2 SYDVKM. This CDR3 comprises 20 residues. V lost 6 bases to trimming and J lost 5 bases; unmatched junction nucleotides: 17. The DNA of the CDR3 is TGTGCCAGCAGACATACAAGTCCCGGGACTAGCGGGAGGGTCGGAGATACGCAGTATTTT. Protein sequence: CASRHTSPGTSGRVGDTQYF.

J is TRBJ1-1 and V is TRBV11-2; D remains ambiguous. Germline CDR1 reads SGHAT; CDR2 reads FQNNGV. With 8 bases removed from V and 3 bases from J, the gap between germline ends came to 10 bases. The CDR3 sequence is 12 residues long. The CDR3: CASHSVYTEAFF. CDR3 nucleotide sequence: TGTGCCAGCCATAGTGTCTACACTGAAGCTTTCTTT.